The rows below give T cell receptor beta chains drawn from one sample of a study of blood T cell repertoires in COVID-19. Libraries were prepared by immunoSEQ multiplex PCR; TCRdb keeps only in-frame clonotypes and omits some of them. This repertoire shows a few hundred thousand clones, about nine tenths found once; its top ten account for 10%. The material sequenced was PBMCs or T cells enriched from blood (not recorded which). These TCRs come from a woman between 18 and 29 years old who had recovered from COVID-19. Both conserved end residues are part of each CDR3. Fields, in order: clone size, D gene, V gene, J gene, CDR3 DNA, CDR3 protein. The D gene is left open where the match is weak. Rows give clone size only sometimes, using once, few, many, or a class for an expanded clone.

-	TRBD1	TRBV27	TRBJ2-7	TGTGCCAGCAGTGAACGGGACAGGCCTACCTACGAGCAGTACTTC	CASSERDRPTYEQYF
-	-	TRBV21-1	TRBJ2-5	TGTGCCAGCAGCAAAAGGGGAAGACTAGCGGGGAACCAAGAGACCCAGTACTTC	CASSKRGRLAGNQETQYF
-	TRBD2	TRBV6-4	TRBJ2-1	TGTGCCAGCAGTGAACTAGCGGGGGGGCCTAATGAGCAGTTCTTC	CASSELAGGPNEQFF
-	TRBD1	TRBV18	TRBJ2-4	TGTGCCAGCTCACCCGGACCGGGACAGGGGGAAGAGGCAGCCAAAAACATTCAGTACTTC	CASSPGPGQGEEAAKNIQYF
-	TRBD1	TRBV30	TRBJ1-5	TGTGCCTGGAGTCACAGGGGGAATCAGCCCCAGCATTTT	CAWSHRGNQPQHF
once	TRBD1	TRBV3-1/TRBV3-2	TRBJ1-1	TGTGCCAGCAGCCAACTATTCCGGGACAGGGGGATTAACACTGAAGCTTTCTTT	CASSQLFRDRGINTEAFF
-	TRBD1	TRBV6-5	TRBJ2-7	TGTGCCAGCAGTCGGGACAGGGGAGGGTACGAGCAGTACTTC	CASSRDRGGYEQYF
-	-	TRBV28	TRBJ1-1	TGTGCCAGCAGTACACCCAGGGGACCGAACACTGAAGCTTTCTTT	CASSTPRGPNTEAFF
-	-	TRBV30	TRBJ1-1	TGTGCCTGGAGTGTACGAGAGTACACTGAAGCTTTCTTT	CAWSVREYTEAFF
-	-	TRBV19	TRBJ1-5	TGTGCCAGTAGTGAAAGGGGGCCCCAGCATTTT	CASSERGPQHF
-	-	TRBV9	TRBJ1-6	TGTGCCAGCAGCGCCCTCGGGGGAGAGAATTCACCCCTCCACTTT	CASSALGGENSPLHF
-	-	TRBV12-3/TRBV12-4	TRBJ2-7	TGTGCCAGCAGTTTAGCCGGGTGGAGCGAGCAGTACTTC	CASSLAGWSEQYF